Below, 10 T cell receptor beta chains from the same sample are listed, as sequenced in a study of PD-1 blockade in classical Hodgkin lymphoma. Autologous stem cell transplantation was followed by relapse in every patient, and brentuximab vedotin exposure varied. This table comes from immunoSEQ multiplex PCR, and its TCRdb copy is limited to in-frame clones, with some not included. This table holds 55,000 to 65,000 clones, 75% to 90% found once. The source was peripheral blood mononuclear cells (PBMCs), collected at baseline. These receptors were taken from a human donor with classical Hodgkin lymphoma.

The chain couples TRBV10-1 to TRBJ2-7; D is undetermined. Germline values: CDR1 WNHNN, CDR2 SYGVQD (reference sequence). Deletions cut 10 bases from V and 5 bases from J, with 15 bases between. The CDR3 spans 12 residues. The DNA for the CDR3 is TGCGCCACCCCCCTTGGTGGGGACGAGCAGTACTTC. Its translation is CATPLGGDEQYF.

The count of this clone is one. At one end the junction does not follow the germline gene, possibly because of a read error. The rearrangement links TRBV7-7 to TRBJ1-4; D gene unclear. The CDR3 is 13 residues long. Germline values: CDR1 SSHAT, CDR2 FNYEAQ (reference sequence). DNA of the CDR3: TGTGCTAGCAGCAAAGGAGGAGATGGAAAACTGTTTTTT. It specifies CASSKGGDGKLFF.

J is TRBJ2-5 and V is TRBV27, with D tentatively TRBD1 or TRBD2 (6 bases each). CDR3 length equals 15 residues. V was pared by 7 bases and J by 4 bases, with 19 bases between. In germline, CDR1 is MNHEY, CDR2 SMNVEV (reference sequence). CDR3 sequence: CASTHSHRGVETQYF. The CDR3 DNA follows: TGTGCCAGCACCCACTCCCATAGGGGGGTAGAGACCCAGTACTTC.

The chain is built from TRBV30 and TRBJ2-5; D call uncertain. With 4 bases removed from V and 7 bases from J, the gap between germline ends came to 13 bases. CDR1 and CDR2 from the germline V gene are GTSNPN and SVGIG (reference sequence). The CDR3 consists of 12 residues. In nucleotides, the CDR3 is TGTGCCTGGACCCCCGAATGGGGGACCCAGTACTTC. Protein: CAWTPEWGTQYF. The full variable domain, with the rest looked up from reference TRBV30 and TRBJ2-5, is SQTIHQWPATLVQPVGSPLSLECTVEGTSNPNLYWYRQAAGRGLQLLFYSVGIGQISSEVPQNLSASRPQDRQFILSSKKLLLSDSGFYLCAWTPEWGTQYFGPGTRLLVL.

The chain couples TRBV5-1 to TRBJ2-3; 7 nucleotides align to TRBD2. The germline V gene encodes CDR1 SGHRS and CDR2 YFSETQ. The CDR3 consists of 16 residues. Losses at the gene ends were 0 bases for V and 2 bases for J; bases not matched to a gene: 6. CDR3 nucleotide sequence: TGCGCCAGCAGCTTGGGTAGCGGGTTCTACACAGATACGCAGTATTTT. It is translated as CASSLGSGFYTDTQYF.

This chain connects TRBV2 to TRBJ1-4; weak D call: TRBD1 (5 bases). V was clipped by 6 bases and J by 5 bases, with 10 bases between them. The CDR3 covers 13 residues. In germline, CDR1 is SNHLY, CDR2 FYNNEI. Written as DNA, the CDR3 is TGTGCCAGCAGGACAGACCTGAATGAAAAACTGTTTTTT. This sequence encodes CASRTDLNEKLFF.

The chain couples TRBV7-2 to TRBJ2-1; TRBD1 matches 10 bases. Trimming removed 4 bases from V and 4 bases from J; junction bases left unmatched: 7. CDR1 and CDR2 from the germline V gene are SGHTA and FQGNSA. The CDR3 sequence is 16 residues long. The CDR3 region is CASSSMTGGQYNEQFF. The CDR3 DNA reads as TGTGCCAGCAGCTCGATGACAGGGGGCCAGTACAATGAGCAGTTCTTC.

The chain uses TRBV4-1 and TRBJ2-1, with 8 bases lining up with TRBD2. The CDR3 extends over 14 amino acids. Germline V CDR1 and CDR2: MGHRA, YSYEKL. V trimming: 2 bases; J trimming: 6 bases; junction bases outside the gene matches: 3. CDR3 bases: TGCGCCAGCAGCCAACCAACTAGCGGCAATGAGCAGTTCTTC. Translation: CASSQPTSGNEQFF.

The genes are TRBV5-8 and TRBJ2-2, with D uncertain. The CDR3 consists of 11 residues. V lost 8 bases and J 6 bases, leaving 8 bases between the germline ends. Germline V CDR1 and CDR2: SGHTS, YDEGEE. CDR3 coding DNA: TGTGCCAGTCATTGGGCCGGGGAGCTGTTTTTT. Translating gives CASHWAGELFF.

The chain couples TRBV5-6 to TRBJ2-1; D remains ambiguous. V shed 0 bases and J shed 7 bases, with 8 bases lying between them. The CDR3 covers 13 residues. Germline values: CDR1 SGHDT, CDR2 YYEEEE. CDR3 DNA: TGTGCCAGCAGCTTGGACAGACCGAATGAGCAGTTCTTC. This sequence encodes CASSLDRPNEQFF.